This entry lists 21 T cell receptor beta chains sequenced from one sample in a study of T cells after yellow fever vaccination. In TCRdb, the 5' RACE reads were re-called with MiXCR into one record per CDR3 protein. The repertoire holds hundreds of thousands of distinct CDR3 sequences, with 11% as singletons. Sequencing used PBMCs, obtained on the day of the first yellow fever vaccination. The receptors were gathered from a man aged 18-30 years who received the YFV17D yellow fever vaccine.

This clonotype came up a few times. The chain links TRBV20-1 to TRBJ2-1, with no clear D. The length of the CDR3 is 10 residues. Germline V gene lookup returns CDR1 DFQATT and CDR2 SNEGSKA (reference sequence). The germline V and J ends were trimmed by 4 bases and 7 bases, with 5 bases remaining between them. The CDR3 coding sequence is TGCAGTGCTACAAAAAATGAGCAGTTCTTC. Its protein is CSATKNEQFF.

This clonotype was seen ten or more times. The rearrangement joins TRBV12-3 or TRBV12-4 to TRBJ2-3; 10 bases line up with TRBD1. V lost 6 bases to trimming and J lost 6 bases; unmatched junction nucleotides: 9. The CDR3 spans 15 residues. The CDR3 nucleotides read TGTGCCAGCAGACGGACAGGGGGAGGCGAGGATACGCAGTATTTT. As protein: CASRRTGGGEDTQYF.

This clonotype was detected only a few times. The J gene is TRBJ1-4, the V gene TRBV15; D uncertain. V was clipped by 9 bases and J by 7 bases, with 21 bases between them. The V gene's germline CDR1 is LNHNV and CDR2 YYDKDF (reference sequence). The CDR3 is 15 residues long. The CDR3 is CATRPRAAFFEKLFF. For the CDR3, the DNA is TGTGCCACTCGACCCCGGGCAGCATTCTTTGAAAAACTGTTTTTT. The complete variable domain, with remaining parts taken from reference TRBV15 and TRBJ1-4, reads DAMVIQNPRYQVTQFGKPVTLSCSQTLNHNVMYWYQQKSSQAPKLLFHYYDKDFNNEADTPDNFQSRRPNTSFCFLDIRSPGLGDTAMYLCATRPRAAFFEKLFFGSGTQLSVL.

The rearrangement joins TRBV6-5 to TRBJ1-2, with TRBD1 matching over 7 bases. V lost 0 bases to trimming and J lost 4 bases; unmatched junction nucleotides: 8. The CDR3 is 16 residues long. Germline V lookup: CDR1 MNHEY, CDR2 SVGAGI. CDR3 residues: CASSYSTIGTVYGYTF. The CDR3 nucleotides read TGTGCCAGCAGTTACTCGACTATCGGGACAGTCTATGGCTACACCTTC.

This clonotype has a count of ten or more. J is TRBJ2-5 and V is TRBV6-6; no clear D gene. Trimming removed 4 bases at V and 5 bases at J, with 5 bases between. This CDR3 spans 11 amino acids. Germline CDR1 and CDR2: MNHNY and SVGAGI (reference sequence). The CDR3: CASSSTETQYF. The DNA of the CDR3 is TGTGCCAGCAGTTCAACGGAGACCCAGTACTTC.

This chain uses TRBV10-3 with TRBJ2-5; 11 bases are a match to TRBD1. V shed 5 bases and J 5 bases; nucleotides not matched to a gene: 7. The germline V gene encodes CDR1 ENHRY and CDR2 SYGVKD. The CDR3 has 15 amino acids. DNA of the CDR3: TGTGCCATCAGTCCCGGACAGGGGGCAGTTGAGACCCAGTACTTC. Translated, it gives CAISPGQGAVETQYF.

This clonotype has a count of ten or more. The chain joins TRBV29-1 to TRBJ2-1, with D hard to call. Germline CDR1 SQVTM, CDR2 ANQGSEA. V was trimmed by 3 bases and J by 0 bases, leaving 15 bases between them. This CDR3 is built from 16 residues. The CDR3 DNA reads as TGCAGCGTTGAGGGCGCGGTGCCGAGCTCCTACAATGAGCAGTTCTTC. As protein: CSVEGAVPSSYNEQFF.

This clonotype was recorded a few times. The chain combines TRBV7-6 with TRBJ2-2, with TRBD2 identical over 8 bases. The CDR3 consists of 15 residues. The J segment lost 0 bases and the V segment lost 7 bases, leaving 4 bases of the junction unmatched. The germline V gene has CDR1 SGHVS and CDR2 FNYEAQ. The CDR3 DNA reads as TGTGCCAGCACCCGGGGGGGCCCGAACACCGGGGAGCTGTTTTTT. Its protein is CASTRGGPNTGELFF.

There are many counts of this clonotype. V gene TRBV6-4 combines with J gene TRBJ2-2; 7 nucleotides agree with TRBD2. The CDR3 has 14 amino acids. With V trimmed by 7 bases and J by 3 bases, 5 bases remained unmatched. CDR1 and CDR2 (germline): MRHNA, SNTAGT. DNA for the CDR3: TGTGCCAGCAAGGCTAGCGGAGACACCGGGGAGCTGTTTTTT. Protein product: CASKASGDTGELFF.

The chain links TRBV28 to TRBJ2-4; D is possibly TRBD1 (6 bases). The CDR3 spans 12 residues. Germline V gene sequence: CDR1 MDHEN, CDR2 SYDVKM. V lost 6 bases, J lost 9 bases, and 12 bases lay in between. CDR3 sequence: CASSLGGRIQYF. In DNA form, the CDR3 reads TGTGCCAGCAGCTTAGGGGGTCGCATTCAGTACTTC.

The chain carries TRBV5-1 and TRBJ2-7; D call uncertain. This CDR3 region has 14 residues. Germline V gene data show CDR1 as SGHRS and CDR2 as YFSETQ. Between the trimmed V and J ends, which lost 0 bases and 2 bases, there was a span of 9 bases. CDR3 bases: TGCGCCAGCAGCTTGGAATCAGAGACCTACGAGCAGTACTTC. It is translated as CASSLESETYEQYF. The full variable domain, its missing parts supplied by reference TRBV5-1 and TRBJ2-7, is KAGVTQTPRYLIKTRGQQVTLSCSPISGHRSVSWYQQTPGQGLQFLFEYFSETQRNKGNFPGRFSGRQFSNSRSEMNVSTLELGDSALYLCASSLESETYEQYFGPGTRLTVT.

The chain joins TRBV5-1 to TRBJ2-2, with a tentative D call TRBD2 (6 bases). V was trimmed by 5 bases and J by 0 bases, leaving 11 bases between them. Germline assignment: CDR1 SGHRS and CDR2 YFSETQ. The CDR3 is 15 residues long. The CDR3 DNA follows: TGCGCCAGCAGATGGGGCGGGGCGAACACCGGGGAGCTGTTTTTT. Protein sequence: CASRWGGANTGELFF.

The chain couples TRBV27 to TRBJ2-1, with 7 bases fitting TRBD2. Per germline, CDR1 MNHEY and CDR2 SMNVEV (reference sequence). This CDR3 has 15 amino acids. The V and J ends lost 6 bases and 0 bases, in that order; junction bases with no gene match: 5. This CDR3 reads CASSRRGGSYNEQFF. For the CDR3, the DNA is TGTGCCAGCAGCCGACGCGGGGGCTCCTACAATGAGCAGTTCTTC.

This clonotype has ten or more counts. V gene TRBV5-1 combines with J gene TRBJ2-7; D remains ambiguous. The CDR3 spans 15 residues. Trimming shortened V by 4 bases and J by 5 bases, and 19 bases separated the two germline ends. Germline loops: CDR1 SGHRS, CDR2 YFSETQ. In DNA form, the CDR3 reads TGCGCCAGCAGCCCTGCGGTTCTCTCGGAGAACGAGCAGTACTTC. Translating gives CASSPAVLSENEQYF.

The sample holds many counts of this clonotype. V gene TRBV10-3 combines with J gene TRBJ1-5; a possible D gene is TRBD1 (5 bases). Germline values: CDR1 ENHRY, CDR2 SYGVKD. Trimming shortened V by 6 bases and J by 2 bases, and 8 bases separated the two germline ends. This CDR3 spans 13 amino acids. CDR3 amino acids: CAISGGGNQPQHF. In DNA form, the CDR3 reads TGTGCCATCAGCGGGGGTGGCAATCAGCCCCAGCATTTT.

This chain connects TRBV20-1 to TRBJ2-7, with 14 bases that match TRBD2. The ends lost 6 bases at V and 6 bases at J; junction bases unmatched: 10. The CDR3 runs 15 residues. The germline gives CDR1 DFQATT, CDR2 SNEGSKA (reference sequence). CDR3 amino acids: CSAKTGTSGGGEQYV. CDR3 coding DNA: TGCAGTGCAAAGACCGGGACTAGCGGGGGTGGCGAGCAGTACGTC.

This clonotype was detected only a few times. The J gene is TRBJ2-3, the V gene TRBV7-8; no firm D call. The V end lost 6 bases, the J end lost 6 bases, and 10 bases lay between the germline ends. The CDR3 spans 12 residues. The germline CDR1 and CDR2 sequences are SGHVS and FQNEAQ. CDR3 loop: CASSRVADTQYF. Written as DNA, the CDR3 is TGTGCCAGCAGTCGTGTAGCTGATACGCAGTATTTT.

The J gene is TRBJ1-2, the V gene TRBV12-3 or TRBV12-4, with a possible D match to TRBD1 (6 bases). CDR3 size: 13 residues. Between the trimmed V and J ends, which lost 1 base and 10 bases, there was a span of 13 bases. The CDR3 DNA reads as TGTGCCAGCAGTTTAGGGGTTACAGGGAACTACACCTTC. Translated, it gives CASSLGVTGNYTF.

The sample holds many counts of this clonotype. V gene TRBV5-1 combines with J gene TRBJ2-1, with 12 bases identical to TRBD1. The CDR3 length is 17 residues. The germline V gene encodes CDR1 SGHRS and CDR2 YFSETQ. Trimming cost V 0 bases and J 9 bases; bases outside gene matches: 10. The CDR3 nucleotides read TGCGCCAGCAGCTTGGTCGTCCCGGGACAGGGGGCAGGTGAGCAGTTCTTC. Protein: CASSLVVPGQGAGEQFF.

The gene calls are TRBV28 and TRBJ2-1; 7 positions agree with TRBD2. Germline CDR1 and CDR2: MDHEN and SYDVKM. The CDR3 sequence is 14 residues long. The ends lost 0 bases at V and 9 bases at J; junction bases unmatched: 5. The CDR3 sequence is CASSLWGEGREQFF. CDR3 sequence (DNA): TGTGCCAGCAGTTTATGGGGGGAGGGGCGTGAGCAGTTCTTC.

The gene calls are TRBV9 and TRBJ1-3; D might be TRBD1 (5 bases). V was clipped by 3 bases and J by 10 bases, with 14 bases between them. The V gene's germline CDR1 is SGDLS and CDR2 YYNGEE. The CDR3 spans 13 residues. CDR3 nucleotides: TGTGCCAGCAGCGAGGGAGGACGGGGGACCATATATTTT. Its translation is CASSEGGRGTIYF.